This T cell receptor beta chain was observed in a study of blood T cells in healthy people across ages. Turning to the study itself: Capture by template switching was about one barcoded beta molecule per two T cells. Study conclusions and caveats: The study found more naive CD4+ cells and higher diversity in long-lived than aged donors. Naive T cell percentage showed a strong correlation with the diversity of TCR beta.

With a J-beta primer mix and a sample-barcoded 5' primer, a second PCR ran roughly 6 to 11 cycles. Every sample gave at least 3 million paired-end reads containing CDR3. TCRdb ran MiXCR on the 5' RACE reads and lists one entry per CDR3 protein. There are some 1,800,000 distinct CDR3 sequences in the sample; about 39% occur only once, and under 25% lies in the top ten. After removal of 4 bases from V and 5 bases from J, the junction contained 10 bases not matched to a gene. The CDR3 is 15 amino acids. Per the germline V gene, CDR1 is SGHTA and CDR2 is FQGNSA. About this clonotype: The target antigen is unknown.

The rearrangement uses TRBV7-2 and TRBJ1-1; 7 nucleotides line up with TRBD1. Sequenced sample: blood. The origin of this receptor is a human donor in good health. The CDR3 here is CASSSGQVGYTEAFF. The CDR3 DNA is TGTGCCAGCAGCTCCGGACAGGTGGGATATACTGAAGCTTTCTTT.